The 28 T cell receptor beta chains presented below share a single source sample, sequenced in a study of T cell repertoires in cytomegalovirus infection. MiXCR, run by TCRdb on the reads, gives a single entry per CDR3 protein. The data show under 500,000 distinct CDR3 sequences, 40% to 50% seen once. No antigen has been identified for these receptors. The sequenced sample was cultured PBMCs, obtained from culture after CMV antigen stimulation. These receptor sequences come from a human donor in good health (CMV status not recorded). Some clones in this sample may be carry-over from other donors' samples.

The chain has TRBV7-8 and TRBJ2-5, with TRBD1 matching 7 bases. The germline gives CDR1 SGHVS, CDR2 FQNEAQ. This CDR3 is 17 amino acids long. V dropped 3 bases and J dropped 3; count of bases not matched to a gene: 13. Here the CDR3 DNA reads TGTGCCAGCAGCTTCTTTGGCAGGGGGAAAGGGAAAGAGACCCAGTACTTC. Amino acids: CASSFFGRGKGKETQYF.

V and J are TRBV11-3 and TRBJ2-3; D is ambiguous. The CDR3 is 16 amino acids. The germline V and J ends were trimmed by 0 bases and 0 bases, with 10 bases remaining between them. CDR1 SGHNT and CDR2 YENEEA come from the germline V gene. DNA for the CDR3: TGTGCCAGCAGCTTAGATCTCGGGCTTAGCACAGATACGCAGTATTTT. Amino acids: CASSLDLGLSTDTQYF.

In nucleotides, the CDR3 is TGTGCCAGCAGCTTCGAGGGGTTTAGCAATCAGCCCCAGCATTTT. Translation: CASSFEGFSNQPQHF. V and J are TRBV7-8 and TRBJ1-5; tentatively, D is TRBD1 (5 bases). Germline values: CDR1 SGHVS, CDR2 FQNEAQ. Between the trimmed V and J ends, which lost 3 bases and 0 bases, there was a span of 9 bases. The CDR3 sequence is 15 residues long.

Only a few counts were recorded for this clonotype. The chain couples TRBV7-8 to TRBJ1-6, with 10 bases identical to TRBD1. In germline, CDR1 is SGHVS, CDR2 FQNEAQ. V lost 1 base to trimming and J lost 10 bases; unmatched junction nucleotides: 7. The CDR3 contains 16 residues. Here the CDR3 DNA reads TGTGCCAGCAGCTTAGTGCGGGACAGGGGTTGGTCACCCCTCCACTTT. This gives the protein CASSLVRDRGWSPLHF.

The chain has TRBV20-1 and TRBJ2-1; 15 bases line up with TRBD2. Germline V gives CDR1 DFQATT, CDR2 SNEGSKA (reference sequence). CDR3 length: 16 amino acids. V gave up 8 bases and J gave up 0 bases; unmatched junction bases: 5. DNA of the CDR3: TGCAGTATCCGGACTAGCGGGGGGGCCTCCTACAATGAGCAGTTCTTC. Translation gives CSIRTSGGASYNEQFF.

The chain has TRBV20-1 and TRBJ2-1, with D possibly matching TRBD2 (6 bases). V lost 0 bases, J lost 12 bases, and 24 bases lay in between. CDR1 and CDR2 (germline): DFQATT, SNEGSKA (reference sequence). The CDR3 is 16 residues long. CDR3 coding DNA: TGCAGTGCTAGAGATAGGGCGGGTTGGGACTCCCCACGGCAGTTCTTC. Translated, it gives CSARDRAGWDSPRQFF.

In this sample, this clonotype turned up a few times. In DNA, the CDR3 is TGTGCCAGCAGCTTCGGACTAGCGGGGTACGAGCAGTACTTC. The encoded protein is CASSFGLAGYEQYF. J is TRBJ2-7 and V is TRBV7-2; 12 positions agree with TRBD2. Looked up from germline, CDR1 is SGHTA and CDR2 is FQGNSA. The CDR3 runs 14 residues. J gave up 4 bases and V 3 bases, and 1 base lay outside the gene matches. The entire variable domain, with the rest obtained from reference TRBV7-2 and TRBJ2-7, is as follows: GAGVSQSPSNKVTEKGKDVELRCDPISGHTALYWYRQSLGQGLEFLIYFQGNSAPDKSGLPSDRFSAERTGGSVSTLTIQRTQQEDSAVYLCASSFGLAGYEQYFGPGTRLTVT.

The V gene is TRBV27, the J gene TRBJ1-1, with a weak D call TRBD1 (5 bases). Trimming stripped 4 bases from V and 0 bases from J, with 9 bases between. Germline CDR1 is MNHEY and CDR2 is SMNVEV (reference sequence). This CDR3 is built from 14 residues. This CDR3 is CASSSRAMNTEAFF. The CDR3 DNA follows: TGTGCCAGCAGTTCCAGGGCGATGAACACTGAAGCTTTCTTT.

In this sample, this clonotype turned up a few times. The chain uses TRBV7-6 and TRBJ2-3, with 8 bases fitting TRBD1. This CDR3 comprises 17 residues. In germline, CDR1 is SGHVS, CDR2 FNYEAQ. V shed 5 bases and J 6 bases; nucleotides not matched to a gene: 16. CDR3 coding DNA: TGTGCCAGCAGCCCCATGACCCCAGGGGGCCACTCTGATACGCAGTATTTT. It codes for CASSPMTPGGHSDTQYF. The full variable domain, with the rest looked up from reference TRBV7-6 and TRBJ2-3, is GAGVSQSPRYKVTKRGQDVALRCDPISGHVSLYWYRQALGQGPEFLTYFNYEAQQDKSGLPNDRFSAERPEGSISTLTIQRTEQRDSAMYRCASSPMTPGGHSDTQYFGPGTRLTVL.

This clonotype has a handful of counts. The chain links TRBV7-8 to TRBJ2-3; 14 bases match TRBD2. This CDR3 is 17 amino acids long. The V gene's germline CDR1 is SGHVS and CDR2 FQNEAQ. J lost 6 bases, V lost 3 bases, and 8 bases had no gene match. In DNA, the CDR3 is TGTGCCAGCAGCTTTCGGACTAGCGGGGGGCCACGGGATACGCAGTATTTT. Amino acids: CASSFRTSGGPRDTQYF. The full variable domain, completed using reference TRBV7-8 and TRBJ2-3, is GAGVSQSPRYKVAKRGQDVALRCDPISGHVSLFWYQQALGQGPEFLTYFQNEAQLDKSGLPSDRFFAERPEGSVSTLKIQRTQQEDSAVYLCASSFRTSGGPRDTQYFGPGTRLTVL.

The CDR3 DNA is TGTGCCAGCACCCAGGGGGGCCAACTGTTTTTT. Translation: CASTQGGQLFF. J is TRBJ1-4 and V is TRBV12-3 or TRBV12-4, with 7 nucleotides matching TRBD1. The length of the CDR3 is 11 residues. Unmatched junction bases numbered 5, after V lost 7 bases and J lost 12 bases.

This clonotype was counted only a few times. The V call is TRBV27, the J call TRBJ1-6; possibly TRBD1 for D (5 bases). The CDR3 is made up of 15 amino acids. Trimming cost V 0 bases and J 9 bases, with 12 bases left between them. Per germline, CDR1 MNHEY and CDR2 SMNVEV (reference sequence). The CDR3, as DNA: TGTGCCAGCAGTTTATCCGCGACAGTCGGTTCACCCCTCCACTTT. This encodes CASSLSATVGSPLHF.

This clonotype has more than one count but fewer than ten. V is TRBV7-2 and J is TRBJ2-1; D gene unclear. CDR1 is SGHTA, CDR2 FQGNSA, per germline. Trimming removed 4 bases at V and 10 bases at J, with 11 bases between. The CDR3 is made up of 12 amino acids. CDR3: CASSSARREQFF. The DNA of the CDR3 is TGTGCCAGCAGCTCCGCCCGCCGGGAGCAGTTCTTC. Full variable domain (rest looked up from reference TRBV7-2 and TRBJ2-1): GAGVSQSPSNKVTEKGKDVELRCDPISGHTALYWYRQSLGQGLEFLIYFQGNSAPDKSGLPSDRFSAERTGGSVSTLTIQRTQQEDSAVYLCASSSARREQFFGPGTRLTVL.

CDR3 nucleotide sequence: TGTGCCAGCAACGTGTTGGGCCTTGAAGCTGAAGCTTTCTTT. Amino acids: CASNVLGLEAEAFF. The chain employs TRBV28 and TRBJ1-1; D unresolved. From germline, CDR1 is MDHEN and CDR2 SYDVKM. This CDR3 comprises 14 residues. The germline V and J ends were trimmed by 7 bases and 6 bases, with 18 bases remaining between them.

The V call is TRBV6-2 or TRBV6-3, the J call TRBJ2-5; D is undetermined. V was cut by 5 bases and J by 7 bases, with 17 bases left in between. The CDR3 totals 14 residues. The germline CDR1 and CDR2 sequences are MNHEY and SVGEGT. DNA for the CDR3: TGTGCCAGCAGTCCCAGCGCTGTTGGTGGGACCCAGTACTTC. It encodes CASSPSAVGGTQYF.

This clonotype has only a few counts. This chain uses TRBV7-2 with TRBJ1-1, with TRBD1 matching over 7 bases. Unmatched junction bases numbered 6, after V lost 5 bases and J lost 3 bases. The length of the CDR3 is 14 residues. Germline values: CDR1 SGHTA, CDR2 FQGNSA. The CDR3 sequence: CASSPDRRDTEAFF. The CDR3 coding sequence is TGTGCCAGCAGCCCGGACAGGCGCGACACTGAAGCTTTCTTT.

The V and J genes are TRBV10-3 and TRBJ2-5, with 7 bases identical to TRBD1. The CDR3 extends over 16 amino acids. The V and J ends lost 2 bases and 1 base, in that order; junction bases with no gene match: 7. The germline V gene has CDR1 ENHRY and CDR2 SYGVKD. Written as DNA, the CDR3 is TGTGCCATCAGTGAGCCGACAGGGTGGGGCCAAGAGACCCAGTACTTC. This sequence encodes CAISEPTGWGQETQYF.

This clonotype occurred many times. V and J are TRBV28 and TRBJ2-3; 8 bases are a match to TRBD2. There are 17 residues in the CDR3. In germline, CDR1 is MDHEN, CDR2 SYDVKM. V trimming: 2 bases; J trimming: 2 bases; junction bases outside the gene matches: 9. CDR3 sequence reads: CASSLEPGAGATDTQYF. The CDR3 DNA follows: TGTGCCAGCAGTTTAGAACCCGGAGCGGGAGCCACAGATACGCAGTATTTT.

The J gene is TRBJ1-2, the V gene TRBV28, with D perhaps TRBD1 (5 bases). V dropped 4 bases and J dropped 4 bases, with 16 bases sitting between them. The CDR3 length is 15 residues. Per the germline V gene, CDR1 is MDHEN and CDR2 is SYDVKM. The CDR3 reads CASSSPGTPSYGYTF. CDR3 bases: TGTGCCAGCAGTTCCCCCGGGACTCCATCCTATGGCTACACCTTC.

The rearrangement joins TRBV4-1 to TRBJ2-3; TRBD2 agrees at 7 bases. Germline CDR1 and CDR2: MGHRA and YSYEKL. With V trimmed by 2 bases and J by 1 base, 9 bases remained unmatched. This CDR3 spans 17 amino acids. In DNA, the CDR3 is TGCGCCAGCAGCCAATGGGGGTCTGCGGGGGGCACAGATACGCAGTATTTT. This translates into CASSQWGSAGGTDTQYF.

This clonotype came up a few times. The V and J genes are TRBV7-6 and TRBJ2-3; D may correspond to TRBD1 or TRBD2 (5 bases each). CDR1 is SGHVS, CDR2 FNYEAQ, per germline. The CDR3 is 15 residues long. V was pared by 5 bases and J by 4 bases, with 16 bases between. CDR3 residues: CASSPGGSRADTQYF. The CDR3 bases are TGTGCCAGCAGCCCTGGGGGAAGCCGCGCAGATACGCAGTATTTT.

This clonotype was detected a few times. The V call is TRBV11-2, the J call TRBJ2-3; maybe TRBD2 (6 bases). CDR1 SGHAT and CDR2 FQNNGV come from the germline V gene. The CDR3 has 14 residues. V was clipped by 6 bases and J by 10 bases, with 20 bases between them. The CDR3 DNA reads as TGTGCCAGCAGAACAACCACTCAGCGGGCACCGCAGTATTTT. It translates to CASRTTTQRAPQYF.

This chain links TRBV7-2 with TRBJ2-5; 8 nucleotides match TRBD2. V lost 2 bases and J lost 4; bases outside the gene matches: 3. Germline V lookup: CDR1 SGHTA, CDR2 FQGNSA. This CDR3 has 14 residues. CDR3 protein: CASSLWLAGETQYF. The CDR3 nucleotides are TGTGCCAGCAGCTTATGGCTAGCGGGAGAGACCCAGTACTTC.

This clonotype was counted only a few times. The genes are TRBV12-3 or TRBV12-4 and TRBJ1-4; D is unclear. The CDR3 runs 15 residues. V shed 3 bases and J shed 7 bases, with 15 bases lying between them. The CDR3 loop is CASSLYRIMGEKLFF. CDR3 DNA: TGTGCCAGCAGTTTGTACCGGATAATGGGTGAAAAACTGTTTTTT.

The chain is built from TRBV12-3 or TRBV12-4 and TRBJ2-2; 7 nucleotides match TRBD2. The CDR3 is made up of 20 amino acids. V lost 4 bases, J lost 3 bases, and 20 bases stayed unmatched. The CDR3 bases are TGTGCCAGCAGTTCCTTAACTTTCTCCGGGACTAAACTCCACACCGGGGAGCTGTTTTTT. This sequence encodes CASSSLTFSGTKLHTGELFF.

The chain links TRBV6-1 to TRBJ1-5; TRBD1 agrees at 7 bases. The J segment lost 4 bases and the V segment lost 6 bases, leaving 9 bases of the junction unmatched. This CDR3 has 15 residues. Germline V lookup: CDR1 MNHNS, CDR2 SASEGT. The CDR3 nucleotides read TGTGCCAGCAGCTCCGACAGGGCTACTAATCAGCCCCAGCATTTT. It codes for CASSSDRATNQPQHF.

This chain connects TRBV7-6 to TRBJ2-5; a weak D match, TRBD2 (6 bases). Germline values: CDR1 SGHVS, CDR2 FNYEAQ. CDR3 length: 14 amino acids. Trimming pared 5 bases from V and 2 bases from J, leaving 12 bases between. The CDR3 DNA reads TGTGCCAGCAGCCCCGGGGGAATACAAGAGACCCAGTACTTC. The encoded protein is CASSPGGIQETQYF.

V and J are TRBV19 and TRBJ1-4, with no clear D. Germline CDR1 LNHDA, CDR2 SQIVND (reference sequence). Trimming removed 2 bases at V and 8 bases at J, with 6 bases between. The CDR3 is made up of 12 amino acids. CDR3 sequence reads: CASSIRKEKLFF. The CDR3 region has the DNA TGTGCCAGTAGTATACGGAAGGAAAAACTGTTTTTT. The whole variable domain, remainder taken from reference TRBV19 and TRBJ1-4, is DGGITQSPKYLFRKEGQNVTLSCEQNLNHDAMYWYRQDPGQGLRLIYYSQIVNDFQKGDIAEGYSVSREKKESFPLTVTSAQKNPTAFYLCASSIRKEKLFFGSGTQLSVL.